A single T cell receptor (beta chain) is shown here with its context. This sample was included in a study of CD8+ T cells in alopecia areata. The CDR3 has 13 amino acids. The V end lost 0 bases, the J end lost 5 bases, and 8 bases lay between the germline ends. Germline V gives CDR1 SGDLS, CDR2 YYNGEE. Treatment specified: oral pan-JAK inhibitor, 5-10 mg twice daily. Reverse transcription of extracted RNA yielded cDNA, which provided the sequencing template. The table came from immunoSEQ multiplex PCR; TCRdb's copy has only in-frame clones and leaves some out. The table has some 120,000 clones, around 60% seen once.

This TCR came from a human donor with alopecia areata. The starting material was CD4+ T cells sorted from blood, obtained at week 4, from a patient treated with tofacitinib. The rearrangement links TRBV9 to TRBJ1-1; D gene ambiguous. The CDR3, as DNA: TGTGCCAGCAGCGTAGTATCGGAAACTGAAGCTTTCTTT. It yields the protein CASSVVSETEAFF. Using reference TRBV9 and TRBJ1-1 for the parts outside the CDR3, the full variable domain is DSGVTQTPKHLITATGQRVTLRCSPRSGDLSVYWYQQSLDQGLQFLIQYYNGEERAKGNILERFSAQQFPDLHSELNLSSLELGDSALYFCASSVVSETEAFFGQGTRLTVV.